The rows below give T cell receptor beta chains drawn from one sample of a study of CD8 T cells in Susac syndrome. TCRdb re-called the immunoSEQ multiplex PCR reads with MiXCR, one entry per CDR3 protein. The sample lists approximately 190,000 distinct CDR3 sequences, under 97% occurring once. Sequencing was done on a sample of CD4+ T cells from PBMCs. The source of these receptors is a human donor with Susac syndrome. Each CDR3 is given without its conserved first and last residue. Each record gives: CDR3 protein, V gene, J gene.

SADNRAGGYT	TRBV29-1	TRBJ1-2
ASSLVAVGFNEKLF	TRBV7-6	TRBJ1-4
SARDRLSYEQY	TRBV20-1	TRBJ2-7
SASRPVGGQETQY	TRBV20-1	TRBJ2-5
SARGGPGANVLT	TRBV20-1	TRBJ2-6
ASSLETGGGYT	TRBV7-9	TRBJ1-2
ASSFWLSYNEQF	TRBV28	TRBJ2-1
AWTPRTGAGNTIY	TRBV30	TRBJ1-3
ASTDSRNYEQY	TRBV28	TRBJ2-7
ASSERMAGAGQPQH	TRBV6-1	TRBJ1-5
ASSVVGGTLGVEAF	TRBV9	TRBJ1-1
ASSMYSGTGGYT	TRBV19	TRBJ1-2
ASSVRAPQANYGYT	TRBV11-2	TRBJ1-2
SARETYRGPGEQY	TRBV20-1	TRBJ2-7
ASSVGGQHYGYT	TRBV9	TRBJ1-2
ASSVGTDNQPQH	TRBV9	TRBJ1-5
ASRLRTGVKPQH	TRBV6-5	TRBJ1-5
ASSKLAGYSYNEQF	TRBV6-1	TRBJ2-1